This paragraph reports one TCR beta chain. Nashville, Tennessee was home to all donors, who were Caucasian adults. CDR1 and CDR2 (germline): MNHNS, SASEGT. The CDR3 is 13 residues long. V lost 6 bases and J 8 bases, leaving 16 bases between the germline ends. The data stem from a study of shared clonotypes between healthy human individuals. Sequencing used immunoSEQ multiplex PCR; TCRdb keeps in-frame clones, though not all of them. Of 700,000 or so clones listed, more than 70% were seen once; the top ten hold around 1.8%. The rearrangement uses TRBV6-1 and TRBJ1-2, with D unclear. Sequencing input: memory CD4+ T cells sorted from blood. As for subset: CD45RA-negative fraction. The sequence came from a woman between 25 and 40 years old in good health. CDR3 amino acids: CASSLRAIRGYTF. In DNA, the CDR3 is TGTGCCAGCAGCCTAAGGGCAATTAGAGGCTACACCTTC.